This T cell receptor beta chain came from a study of T cell responses to AZD1222 COVID-19 vaccine. Germline V CDR1 and CDR2: ENHRY, SYGVKD. The CDR3 is 16 residues long. The junction had 12 bases not matched to a gene; V was cut back by 6 bases and J by 2 bases. Clones were read by immunoSEQ multiplex PCR, and TCRdb kept only the in-frame ones, dropping some. The profile shows about 56,000 clones, over 75% of them singletons. The chain joins TRBV10-3 to TRBJ2-7; TRBD1 aligns across 8 bases. The sample consisted of peripheral blood, taken on day 0 of AZD1222 vaccination. The origin of this receptor is an adult in good health. The CDR3 nucleotides read TGTGCCATCAGGGACGGACAGGGAAGATCTCCCTACGAGCAGTACTTC. Its protein is CAIRDGQGRSPYEQYF.